These 16 T cell receptor beta chains were sequenced from one sample in a study of technical replicates of blood from several donors. The assay was immunoSEQ multiplex PCR, and TCRdb's table has in-frame clones only and misses some. The data show over 10,000 clones, with 85% to 95% seen just once and approximately 7.6% held by the top ten. Sequences were obtained from PBMCs. Receptor source: a human donor in good health.

J is TRBJ2-7 and V is TRBV2; TRBD2 aligns across 9 bases. This CDR3 spans 14 amino acids. CDR1 is SNHLY and CDR2 is FYNNEI in the germline V gene. Germline trimming cut 4 bases from V and 4 bases from J; bases unmatched to any gene: 5. The CDR3 sequence: CASSGREGPYEQYF. The CDR3 bases are TGTGCCAGCAGTGGGCGGGAGGGCCCGTACGAGCAGTACTTC.

The chain carries TRBV7-3 and TRBJ2-5, with 10 bases that match TRBD2. The germline V gene encodes CDR1 SGHTA and CDR2 FQGTGA. This CDR3 has 13 amino acids. Trimming removed 4 bases from V and 5 bases from J; junction bases left unmatched: 1. CDR3 DNA: TGTGCCAGCAGCTCGGGACTAGCGGAGACCCAGTACTTC. This sequence encodes CASSSGLAETQYF.

This chain connects TRBV5-1 to TRBJ2-3, with 8 bases lining up with TRBD2. CDR3 length: 17 residues. Trimming removed 5 bases from V and 4 bases from J; junction bases left unmatched: 15. The V gene's germline CDR1 is SGHRS and CDR2 YFSETQ. The CDR3 here is CASRRVTSGGGSDTQYF. CDR3 in DNA: TGCGCCAGCAGACGTGTAACTAGCGGAGGGGGGTCAGATACGCAGTATTTT.

The chain carries TRBV25-1 and TRBJ2-3, with D maybe TRBD2 (5 bases). V was cut by 5 bases and J by 0 bases, with 6 bases left in between. The CDR3 is 13 amino acids. Germline V gene data show CDR1 as MGHDK and CDR2 as SYGVNS. The CDR3 reads CASSWESTDTQYF. DNA of the CDR3: TGTGCCAGCAGTTGGGAGAGCACAGATACGCAGTATTTT.

The chain combines TRBV6-6 with TRBJ2-5, with 7 nucleotides matching TRBD1. V lost 6 bases to trimming and J lost 2 bases; unmatched junction nucleotides: 9. Germline V gene data show CDR1 as MNHNY and CDR2 as SVGAGI (reference sequence). The CDR3 covers 15 residues. The CDR3 DNA sequence: TGTGCCAGCAGCCTATATCGCAGGGGGCAAGAGACCCAGTACTTC. Protein product: CASSLYRRGQETQYF.

This clone was counted once. This chain uses TRBV27 with TRBJ2-7; TRBD1 matches at 9 bases. Germline V gives CDR1 MNHEY, CDR2 SMNVEV (reference sequence). This CDR3 comprises 15 residues. The ends lost 8 bases at V and 0 bases at J; junction bases unmatched: 8. In nucleotides, the CDR3 is TGTGCCAGCGGGGAACAGGGGGCGAGCTCCTACGAGCAGTACTTC. It codes for CASGEQGASSYEQYF.

The rearrangement joins TRBV27 to TRBJ1-4, with D unclear. Germline V gene sequence: CDR1 MNHEY, CDR2 SMNVEV (reference sequence). The CDR3 is 15 residues long. Trimming left V 2 bases short and J 8 bases short, with 15 bases between. The CDR3 protein is CASSLRLGIAEKLFF. CDR3 bases: TGTGCCAGCAGTTTAAGGCTGGGCATCGCGGAAAAACTGTTTTTT. Based on the CDR3 plus reference TRBV27 and TRBJ1-4, the full variable domain is EAQVTQNPRYLITVTGKKLTVTCSQNMNHEYMSWYRQDPGLGLRQIYYSMNVEVTDKGDVPEGYKVSRKEKRNFPLILESPSPNQTSLYFCASSLRLGIAEKLFFGSGTQLSVL.

The V gene is TRBV5-6, the J gene TRBJ2-1, with TRBD2 matching over 10 bases. Losses at the gene ends were 4 bases for V and 7 bases for J; bases not matched to a gene: 8. The CDR3 spans 15 residues. In germline, CDR1 is SGHDT, CDR2 YYEEEE. CDR3 DNA: TGTGCCAGCAGCGGTAGCGGGAGGTCTGGAAATGAGCAGTTCTTC. It translates to CASSGSGRSGNEQFF.

The chain joins TRBV6-5 to TRBJ1-1, with D hard to call. Trimming took off 2 bases at V and 7 bases at J, with 5 bases between the two ends. Germline CDR1 reads MNHEY; CDR2 reads SVGAGI. CDR3 length equals 11 residues. The DNA for the CDR3 is TGTGCCAGCAGTTACGCGGATGAAGCTTTCTTT. Amino acids: CASSYADEAFF.

CDR3 amino acids: CASSWWGGPQETQYF. CDR3 in DNA: TGCGCCAGCAGCTGGTGGGGGGGTCCACAAGAGACCCAGTACTTC. V gene TRBV5-1 combines with J gene TRBJ2-5; 7 nucleotides match TRBD2. The V gene end was trimmed by 3 bases and the J gene end by 2 bases; junction bases not matched to a gene: 7. The CDR3 totals 15 residues. Germline CDR1 is SGHRS and CDR2 is YFSETQ. Variable domain in full (rest from reference TRBV5-1 and TRBJ2-5): KAGVTQTPRYLIKTRGQQVTLSCSPISGHRSVSWYQQTPGQGLQFLFEYFSETQRNKGNFPGRFSGRQFSNSRSEMNVSTLELGDSALYLCASSWWGGPQETQYFGPGTRLLVL.

The chain carries TRBV7-9 and TRBJ2-1; 8 bases agree with TRBD2. Germline CDR1 SEHNR, CDR2 FQNEAQ (reference sequence). With V trimmed by 5 bases and J by 5 bases, 11 bases remained unmatched. The CDR3 covers 16 residues. The CDR3 coding sequence is TGTGCCAGCAGCCCCGCCCCCGGGACTAGGCACAATGAGCAGTTCTTC. This codes for CASSPAPGTRHNEQFF.

This chain uses TRBV6-1 with TRBJ2-7; weak D call: TRBD1 (6 bases). Germline V CDR1 and CDR2: MNHNS, SASEGT. This CDR3 has 14 residues. The germline V and J ends were trimmed by 7 bases and 0 bases, with 13 bases remaining between them. CDR3 sequence reads: CASTVGDTSYEQYF. The CDR3 DNA follows: TGTGCCAGCACGGTAGGGGACACCTCCTACGAGCAGTACTTC.

V usage is TRBV6-6 and J usage is TRBJ2-1; a weak D match, TRBD2 (6 bases). Per the germline V gene, CDR1 is MNHNY and CDR2 is SVGAGI (reference sequence). The germline V and J ends were trimmed by 5 bases and 2 bases, with 10 bases remaining between them. This CDR3 has 14 amino acids. CDR3: CASSPEGAYNEQFF. The CDR3 DNA follows: TGTGCCAGCAGTCCGGAGGGAGCCTACAATGAGCAGTTCTTC.

The V gene is TRBV28, the J gene TRBJ1-4, with D uncertain. This CDR3 region has 16 residues. CDR1 MDHEN and CDR2 SYDVKM come from the germline V gene. Trimming took 6 bases from V and 7 from J, leaving 21 bases between them. The CDR3 sequence is CASSLRDVGTVEKLFF. CDR3 nucleotides: TGTGCCAGCAGCCTCCGGGATGTTGGTACGGTTGAAAAACTGTTTTTT.

The J gene is TRBJ2-7, the V gene TRBV5-1; no definite D call. Germline V gene data show CDR1 as SGHRS and CDR2 as YFSETQ. Trimming shortened V by 1 base and J by 4 bases, and 12 bases separated the two germline ends. There are 14 residues in the CDR3. The CDR3 nucleotides are TGCGCCAGCAGCTTGCTTTTTTCGGGTTACGAGCAGTACTTC. Translation: CASSLLFSGYEQYF.

V usage is TRBV6-6 and J usage is TRBJ2-7; D remains unclear. This CDR3 has 12 amino acids. V lost 7 bases and J lost 1, with 8 bases in between. Germline V CDR1 and CDR2: MNHNY, SVGAGI (reference sequence). The CDR3 sequence: CASMENSYEQYF. The CDR3 nucleotides read TGTGCCAGCATGGAGAATTCCTACGAGCAGTACTTC.